These 17 T cell receptor beta chains came from one sample sequenced in a study of cytomegalovirus exposure and HLA in healthy donors. The table came from immunoSEQ multiplex PCR; TCRdb's copy has only in-frame clones and leaves some out. The sample yields about 65,000 clones, under 95% seen once. Sequences were obtained from PBMCs. The receptors here all came from a woman in her late teens or twenties in good health and CMV-seronegative.

The CDR3 here is CASSVITSGRRRSTDTQYF. The CDR3 DNA reads as TGTGCCAGCAGCGTTATTACTAGCGGGAGACGCCGTAGCACAGATACGCAGTATTTT. This chain joins TRBV7-9 and TRBJ2-3; 11 nucleotides match TRBD2. CDR3 length equals 19 residues. CDR1 SEHNR and CDR2 FQNEAQ come from the germline V gene (reference sequence). V was pared by 5 bases and J by 0 bases, with 13 bases of the junction left unmatched.

The V call is TRBV6-1, the J call TRBJ2-7; no clear D gene. CDR3 length: 12 amino acids. V lost 1 base and J 9 bases, leaving 10 bases between the germline ends. CDR1 is MNHNS, CDR2 SASEGT, per germline. CDR3 loop: CASSEVVPGQYF. CDR3 in DNA: TGTGCCAGCAGTGAAGTGGTCCCGGGGCAGTACTTC.

This clone was seen only once. This chain joins TRBV2 and TRBJ2-4; TRBD1 matches 7 bases. V gave up 4 bases and J gave up 6 bases; unmatched junction bases: 3. This CDR3 spans 13 amino acids. From germline, CDR1 is SNHLY and CDR2 FYNNEI. Here the CDR3 DNA reads TGTGCCAGCAGTGGACAGGGCAGAAACATTCAGTACTTC. Protein: CASSGQGRNIQYF. The entire variable domain, with the rest obtained from reference TRBV2 and TRBJ2-4, is as follows: EPEVTQTPSHQVTQMGQEVILRCVPISNHLYFYWYRQILGQKVEFLVSFYNNEISEKSEIFDDQFSVERPDGSNFTLKIRSTKLEDSAMYFCASSGQGRNIQYFGAGTRLSVL.

V and J are TRBV6-1 and TRBJ2-2, with D perhaps TRBD2 (6 bases). The V end lost 1 base, the J end lost 4 bases, and 16 bases lay between the germline ends. Germline V gene data show CDR1 as MNHNS and CDR2 as SASEGT. The CDR3 spans 17 residues. The CDR3 sequence: CASSEDSGVPPTGELFF. The CDR3, as DNA: TGTGCCAGCAGTGAAGATAGCGGTGTTCCCCCCACCGGGGAGCTGTTTTTT.

This sequence joins TRBV23-1 and TRBJ2-5; D is possibly TRBD2 (7 bases). TRBV23-1 is an ORF for which the function is uncertain. CDR3 length equals 18 residues. V lost 9 bases, J lost 3 bases, and 29 bases lay in between. CDR3 loop: CARKWTGGQTYDKETQYF. The CDR3, as DNA: TGCGCCAGGAAGTGGACGGGAGGACAGACCTACGACAAAGAGACCCAGTACTTC.

The CDR3 here is CASSREGRYNQPQHF. CDR3 sequence (DNA): TGTGCCAGCTCACGGGAGGGGCGGTACAATCAGCCCCAGCATTTT. This chain links TRBV18 with TRBJ1-5; tentatively, D is TRBD1 (5 bases). Trimming removed 4 bases at V and 3 bases at J, with 13 bases between. The CDR3 has 15 residues. CDR1 is KGHSH, CDR2 LQKENI, per germline.

The chain carries TRBV19 and TRBJ1-2; no clear D gene. This CDR3 has 13 residues. CDR1 and CDR2 from the germline V gene are LNHDA and SQIVND (reference sequence). With 3 bases removed from V and 1 base from J, the gap between germline ends came to 6 bases. The CDR3 sequence is CASSINSNYGYTF. The CDR3 nucleotides read TGTGCCAGTAGTATTAACAGTAACTATGGCTACACCTTC.

V usage is TRBV7-9 and J usage is TRBJ2-7, with 9 bases that match TRBD1. The V gene end was trimmed by 5 bases and the J gene end by 6 bases; junction bases not matched to a gene: 11. This CDR3 has 15 amino acids. CDR1 is SEHNR and CDR2 is FQNEAQ in the germline V gene (reference sequence). CDR3 DNA sequence: TGTGCCAGCAGCCTCGGACAGGGGAAGTTTATCGAGCAGTACTTC. Translating gives CASSLGQGKFIEQYF.

This sequence joins TRBV7-2 and TRBJ2-2; 11 bases map to TRBD2. CDR1 is SGHTA, CDR2 FQGNSA, per germline. CDR3 length: 17 residues. J gave up 6 bases and V 1 base, and 7 bases lay outside the gene matches. CDR3 sequence (DNA): TGTGCCAGCAGCTTAGTAGCGGGAGGGTTTAGGGCCGGGGAGCTGTTTTTT. Its protein is CASSLVAGGFRAGELFF.

The CDR3 loop is CASSYRTSGTDTQYF. CDR3 nucleotides: TGTGCCAGCAGTTACCGGACTAGCGGCACAGATACGCAGTATTTT. J is TRBJ2-3 and V is TRBV6-5; 9 nucleotides align to TRBD2. The CDR3 length is 15 residues. CDR1 is MNHEY and CDR2 is SVGAGI in the germline V gene. The V gene end was trimmed by 2 bases and the J gene end by 1 base; junction bases not matched to a gene: 1.

This rearrangement joins TRBV19 to TRBJ1-1; 12 positions agree with TRBD1. Trimming took 8 bases from V and 4 from J; bases not matched to a gene: 5. CDR3 length: 14 residues. The germline V gene has CDR1 LNHDA and CDR2 SQIVND (reference sequence). Here the CDR3 DNA reads TGTGCCAGTCGGGACAGGGGGCACAGCACTGAAGCTTTCTTT. It codes for CASRDRGHSTEAFF.

This clone was observed a single time. The V call is TRBV4-1, the J call TRBJ1-6; a weak D match, TRBD1 (5 bases). CDR3 size: 18 residues. Germline V gene data show CDR1 as MGHRA and CDR2 as YSYEKL. V was pared by 1 base and J by 6 bases, with 19 bases between. The CDR3 nucleotides are TGCGCCAGCAGCCAAGGGCTGCCAGGGCACGGGTTTAATTCACCCCTCCACTTT. Amino acid sequence: CASSQGLPGHGFNSPLHF.

This chain joins TRBV11-3 and TRBJ2-2; the match to TRBD1 covers 7 bases. The CDR3 spans 17 residues. With 5 bases clipped from V and 1 base from J, the junction kept 10 bases outside the gene matches. Germline V gene lookup returns CDR1 SGHNT and CDR2 YENEEA. CDR3 protein: CASSARPGQRNTGELFF. DNA of the CDR3: TGTGCCAGCAGCGCGCGACCGGGACAGCGGAACACCGGGGAGCTGTTTTTT.

The V gene is TRBV7-6, the J gene TRBJ2-3, with 11 positions matching TRBD2. J gave up 5 bases and V 4 bases, and 14 bases lay outside the gene matches. CDR3 size: 18 residues. Germline CDR1 and CDR2: SGHVS and FNYEAQ. The CDR3 DNA sequence: TGTGCCAGCAGCTCCTCCCACCCACTAGCGGGAGAGGTAGATACGCAGTATTTT. This encodes CASSSSHPLAGEVDTQYF.

The rearrangement links TRBV9 to TRBJ2-5, with 8 bases identical to TRBD2. Germline V gene sequence: CDR1 SGDLS, CDR2 YYNGEE. V was clipped by 5 bases and J by 5 bases; unmatched bases: 5. The CDR3 spans 13 residues. CDR3 DNA: TGTGCCAGCAGTGCCGGGAGGGGTGAGACCCAGTACTTC. Its protein is CASSAGRGETQYF.

The count of this clone is one. The rearrangement joins TRBV11-2 to TRBJ2-7, with 7 bases aligning to TRBD2. V lost 4 bases, J lost 2 bases, and 8 bases stayed unmatched. Per germline, CDR1 SGHAT and CDR2 FQNNGV. This CDR3 contains 15 residues. CDR3 bases: TGTGCCAGCAGCTCCCCGGGAGGTGGGACCTACGAGCAGTACTTC. It yields the protein CASSSPGGGTYEQYF.

This clone was seen just once. The V and J genes are TRBV6-1 and TRBJ1-5; 7 positions agree with TRBD1. CDR3 length equals 15 residues. CDR1 and CDR2 (germline): MNHNS, SASEGT. Unmatched junction bases numbered 5, after V lost 5 bases and J lost 1 base. The CDR3 loop is CASSTNRGSNQPQHF. CDR3 sequence (DNA): TGTGCCAGCAGTACAAACAGGGGAAGCAATCAGCCCCAGCATTTT.